What follows describes a single TCR beta chain. This table comes from immunoSEQ multiplex PCR, and its TCRdb copy is limited to in-frame clones, with some not included. The sample lists under 300,000 clones, about 80% occurring once. The data stem from a study of blood T cell repertoires in COVID-19. Study-wide background: PBMCs, B-cell-depleted T cells, or T cells were the source of the cDNA or gDNA that made up the material.

Enrollees, about 18 to 90 years old, lived in 24 US areas. Recovered status applied to Cohort 3 donors who had two consecutive negative PCRs. It also applied to those with clearance or with symptom resolution. Germline CDR1 is SGHTA and CDR2 is FQGNSA. The ends were cut back, 1 base at V and 4 bases at J, with 8 bases in the middle. CDR3 length: 14 residues. The sequence derives from a man in his forties who had recovered from COVID-19. The V call is TRBV7-2, the J call TRBJ1-3; no clear D. The sample was PBMCs or T cells enriched from blood (not recorded which). The CDR3 protein is CASSLVGQGNTIYF. CDR3 in DNA: TGTGCCAGCAGCTTAGTTGGCCAGGGAAACACCATATATTTT.